The 20 T cell receptor beta chains below come from one sample, sequenced in a study of Ad26.COV2.S vaccination and SARS-CoV-2 variants. Treatment reported: around 19 received Ad26.COV2.S at low or high dose, single or two shots; 5 received placebo; per-sample allocation not given. Collection of samples fell on day 63 after the first vaccine or placebo injection. The method was immunoSEQ multiplex PCR; TCRdb's version includes in-frame clones alone and lacks a portion of them. The sample lists some 270,000 clones; roughly 85% were seen once. The material sequenced was peripheral blood, taken in a trial of Ad26.COV2.S vaccine versus placebo. These receptors were collected from a person aged 18-65 years who received the Ad26.COV2.S COVID-19 vaccine or a placebo.

V is TRBV12-5 and J is TRBJ1-5, with D perhaps TRBD1 (6 bases). V dropped 7 bases and J dropped 3 bases, with 19 bases sitting between them. Germline CDR1 is LGHNT and CDR2 is FRNRAP. The CDR3 length is 16 residues. The CDR3 bases are TGTGCTAGTGCCCGGACAGATATGACGCCCAATCAGCCCCAGCATTTT. Its translation is CASARTDMTPNQPQHF. Full variable domain (rest looked up from reference TRBV12-5 and TRBJ1-5): DARVTQTPRHKVTEMGQEVTMRCQPILGHNTVFWYRQTMMQGLELLAYFRNRAPLDDSGMPKDRFSAEMPDATLATLKIQPSEPRDSAVYFCASARTDMTPNQPQHFGDGTRLSIL.

V is TRBV19 and J is TRBJ2-3, with D tentatively TRBD2 (6 bases). Germline V gene sequence: CDR1 LNHDA, CDR2 SQIVND (reference sequence). This CDR3 is 14 amino acids long. Between the trimmed V and J ends, which lost 7 bases and 3 bases, there was a span of 14 bases. The CDR3 loop reads CASTDRGRTDTQYF. CDR3 bases: TGTGCCAGTACCGACAGAGGGAGGACAGATACGCAGTATTTT.

V and J are TRBV7-8 and TRBJ2-7, with 8 bases aligning to TRBD1. The CDR3 covers 16 residues. In germline, CDR1 is SGHVS, CDR2 FQNEAQ. With 1 base clipped from V and 6 bases from J, the junction kept 11 bases outside the gene matches. The CDR3, as DNA: TGTGCCAGCAGCTTAGAGGTCGGACAGGGTGGCACCGAGCAGTACGTC. It encodes CASSLEVGQGGTEQYV.

This clone was detected a few times. The J gene is TRBJ1-1, the V gene TRBV7-2; the D gene is possibly TRBD1 (5 bases). Trimming removed 5 bases from V and 10 bases from J, with 20 bases in between. From germline, CDR1 is SGHTA and CDR2 FQGNSA. This CDR3 is 14 amino acids long. The CDR3 region is CASSPQQVSGLAFF. The CDR3 DNA reads as TGTGCCAGCAGCCCCCAACAGGTTTCGGGGCTAGCTTTCTTT.

This chain connects TRBV5-3 to TRBJ1-2; D is uncertain. TRBV5-3 is recorded as an ORF, its role being uncertain. The CDR3 covers 15 residues. Deletions cut 6 bases from V and 8 bases from J, with 23 bases between. The chain's CDR3 is CARKTVQSIWLGYTF. The CDR3 DNA reads TGTGCCAGAAAGACGGTACAGTCTATTTGGTTAGGCTACACCTTC.

The chain employs TRBV5-6 and TRBJ2-3, with 8 bases identical to TRBD2. The V gene's germline CDR1 is SGHDT and CDR2 YYEEEE. CDR3 length: 14 residues. The J segment lost 2 bases and the V segment lost 6 bases, leaving 5 bases of the junction unmatched. The CDR3 spells CASTIAGITDTQYF. The CDR3 nucleotides read TGTGCCAGCACCATAGCGGGAATCACAGATACGCAGTATTTT. The full variable domain, with the rest looked up from reference TRBV5-6 and TRBJ2-3, is DAGVTQSPTHLIKTRGQQVTLRCSPKSGHDTVSWYQQALGQGPQFIFQYYEEEERQRGNFPDRFSGHQFPNYSSELNVNALLLGDSALYLCASTIAGITDTQYFGPGTRLTVL.

The gene calls are TRBV6-5 and TRBJ1-2; the D is unclear. V shed 0 bases and J shed 8 bases, with 10 bases lying between them. This CDR3 spans 13 amino acids. The V gene's germline CDR1 is MNHEY and CDR2 SVGAGI. The CDR3 is CASSYSIRGGYTF. DNA of the CDR3: TGTGCCAGCAGTTACTCGATTCGTGGAGGCTACACCTTC.

This clone was detected once. This chain connects TRBV4-1 to TRBJ2-2; 10 nucleotides match TRBD2. The CDR3 runs to 17 residues. Per the germline V gene, CDR1 is MGHRA and CDR2 is YSYEKL. After removal of 3 bases from V and 0 bases from J, the junction contained 4 bases not matched to a gene. This CDR3 is CASSQPGLATNTGELFF. CDR3 DNA: TGCGCCAGCAGCCAGCCGGGACTAGCGACGAACACCGGGGAGCTGTTTTTT.

This chain uses TRBV10-3 with TRBJ2-5, with 8 bases lining up with TRBD2. With 6 bases clipped from V and 4 bases from J, the junction kept 1 base outside the gene matches. CDR3 size: 12 residues. Germline V gives CDR1 ENHRY, CDR2 SYGVKD. CDR3 coding DNA: TGTGCCATCAGCCTAGCGGGAGAGACCCAGTACTTC. Translation: CAISLAGETQYF.

The chain combines TRBV23-1 with TRBJ1-6; a possible D gene is TRBD1 (5 bases). TRBV23-1 is an ORF, and what it does is uncertain. This CDR3 contains 16 residues. The V and J ends lost 6 bases and 3 bases respectively, with 15 bases between them. This CDR3 reads CASRERDFHYNSPLHF. The CDR3 coding sequence is TGCGCCAGCAGGGAACGGGACTTTCACTATAATTCACCCCTCCACTTT.

The chain is built from TRBV5-1 and TRBJ2-7, with TRBD1 identical over 9 bases. CDR3 size: 14 residues. The germline CDR1 and CDR2 sequences are SGHRS and YFSETQ. The V and J ends lost 0 bases and 6 bases, in that order; junction bases with no gene match: 4. The DNA of the CDR3 is TGCGCCAGCAGCTTGGTCGGACAGGGGTTCGAGCAGTACTTC. It yields the protein CASSLVGQGFEQYF.

The CDR3: CASSPPLRRVGGTEAFF. The CDR3 coding sequence is TGTGCCAGCTCACCACCGCTACGCCGCGTGGGAGGCACTGAAGCTTTCTTT. V gene TRBV18 combines with J gene TRBJ1-1, with unresolved D. This CDR3 region has 17 residues. The V end was cut by 0 bases, the J end by 4 bases, with 18 bases between. Per the germline V gene, CDR1 is KGHSH and CDR2 is LQKENI.

V gene TRBV30 combines with J gene TRBJ2-7; D is undetermined. V was shortened by 0 bases and J by 3 bases, with 9 bases between the two germline ends. Germline V lookup: CDR1 GTSNPN, CDR2 SVGIG (reference sequence). The CDR3 sequence is 13 residues long. The CDR3 loop reads CAWSVLPHYEQYF. CDR3 in DNA: TGTGCCTGGAGTGTACTGCCACACTACGAGCAGTACTTC. The variable domain in full, with the rest retrieved from reference TRBV30 and TRBJ2-7, is SQTIHQWPATLVQPVGSPLSLECTVEGTSNPNLYWYRQAAGRGLQLLFYSVGIGQISSEVPQNLSASRPQDRQFILSSKKLLLSDSGFYLCAWSVLPHYEQYFGPGTRLTVT.

The chain uses TRBV25-1 and TRBJ1-3; D may be TRBD1 (6 bases). The CDR3 is 17 residues long. Trimming took 2 bases from V and 0 from J, leaving 14 bases between them. Germline CDR1 is MGHDK and CDR2 is SYGVNS. This CDR3 is CASSEAAGDSSGNTIYF. The CDR3 DNA reads TGTGCCAGCAGTGAAGCGGCAGGGGATAGCTCTGGAAACACCATATATTTT.

The chain combines TRBV30 with TRBJ1-5, with 9 positions matching TRBD1. This CDR3 region has 18 residues. Looked up from germline, CDR1 is GTSNPN and CDR2 is SVGIG (reference sequence). The V and J ends lost 1 base and 4 bases, in that order; junction bases with no gene match: 14. The chain's CDR3 is CAWSGGTGSIFENQPQHF. In DNA, the CDR3 is TGTGCCTGGAGTGGAGGGACAGGGTCGATCTTCGAGAATCAGCCCCAGCATTTT.

The chain couples TRBV19 to TRBJ2-7; 11 bases agree with TRBD2. The V gene end was trimmed by 9 bases and the J gene end by 2 bases; junction bases not matched to a gene: 15. The CDR3 is 17 amino acids. The germline V gene has CDR1 LNHDA and CDR2 SQIVND (reference sequence). This CDR3 is CARPGLAVRLTTYEQYV. CDR3 bases: TGTGCCAGACCGGGACTAGCGGTGAGACTTACGACCTACGAGCAGTACGTC.

The rearrangement uses TRBV15 and TRBJ2-1; 10 nucleotides align to TRBD2. J was trimmed by 6 bases and V by 1 base; bases with no gene match: 18. CDR1 and CDR2 (germline): LNHNV, YYDKDF (reference sequence). The CDR3 runs to 20 residues. CDR3 in DNA: TGTGCCACCAGCAGAGCCCCTTCCCCTCTAAAGCGGGGGGGGGTCAATGAGCAGTTCTTC. Translation gives CATSRAPSPLKRGGVNEQFF.

J is TRBJ1-1 and V is TRBV7-2; a weak D match, TRBD1 (5 bases). The CDR3 runs 16 residues. V was shortened by 1 base and J by 5 bases, with 17 bases between the two germline ends. The germline V gene has CDR1 SGHTA and CDR2 FQGNSA. CDR3 region: CASSLVGGASRTEAFF. CDR3 coding DNA: TGTGCCAGCAGCTTAGTTGGAGGGGCCTCCCGGACTGAAGCTTTCTTT. Full variable domain (remainder filled in from reference TRBV7-2 and TRBJ1-1): GAGVSQSPSNKVTEKGKDVELRCDPISGHTALYWYRQSLGQGLEFLIYFQGNSAPDKSGLPSDRFSAERTGGSVSTLTIQRTQQEDSAVYLCASSLVGGASRTEAFFGQGTRLTVV.

The rearrangement links TRBV7-9 to TRBJ2-3; perhaps TRBD2 as D (6 bases). CDR3 length: 17 residues. V was trimmed by 5 bases and J by 0 bases, leaving 18 bases between them. Germline CDR1 is SEHNR and CDR2 is FQNEAQ (reference sequence). The CDR3 nucleotides read TGTGCCAGCAGCCCCACCAGACTAGTGGAGAGCACAGATACGCAGTATTTT. Translation gives CASSPTRLVESTDTQYF.

This rearrangement joins TRBV30 to TRBJ2-1, with unresolved D. There are 12 residues in the CDR3. Trimming cost V 4 bases and J 7 bases, with 11 bases left between them. The germline V gene encodes CDR1 GTSNPN and CDR2 SVGIG (reference sequence). The CDR3 region has the DNA TGTGCCTGGACCCAGGTGAGGAATGAGCAGTTCTTC. Protein: CAWTQVRNEQFF.